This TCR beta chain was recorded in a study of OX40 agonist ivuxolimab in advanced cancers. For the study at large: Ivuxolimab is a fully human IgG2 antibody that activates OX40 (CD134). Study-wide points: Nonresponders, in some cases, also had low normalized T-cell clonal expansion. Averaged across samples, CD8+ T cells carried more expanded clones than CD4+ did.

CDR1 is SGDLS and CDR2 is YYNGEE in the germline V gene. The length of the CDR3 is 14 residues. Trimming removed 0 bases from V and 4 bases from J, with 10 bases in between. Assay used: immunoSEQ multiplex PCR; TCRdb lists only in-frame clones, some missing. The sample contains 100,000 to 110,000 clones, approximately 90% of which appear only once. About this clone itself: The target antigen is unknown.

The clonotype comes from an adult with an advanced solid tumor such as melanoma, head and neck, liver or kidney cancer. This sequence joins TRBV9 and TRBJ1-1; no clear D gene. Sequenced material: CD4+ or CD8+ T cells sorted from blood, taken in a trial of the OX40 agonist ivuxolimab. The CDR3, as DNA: TGTGCCAGCAGCGTAGGCGGCGGAGCCACTGAAGCTTTCTTT. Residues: CASSVGGGATEAFF.